The 30 T cell receptor beta chains in this list originate from one sample, sequenced in a study of T cell responses to AZD1222 COVID-19 vaccine. Clones were sequenced by immunoSEQ multiplex PCR, and TCRdb holds only the in-frame ones, with some missing. In the table there are around 67,000 clones, roughly 84% of which are singletons. The sample consisted of peripheral blood, taken on day 0 of AZD1222 vaccination. The receptors come from an adult in good health.

This sequence joins TRBV6-5 and TRBJ2-7; D unclear. The germline V and J ends were trimmed by 6 bases and 1 base, with 13 bases remaining between them. The germline gives CDR1 MNHEY, CDR2 SVGAGI. This CDR3 comprises 14 residues. The CDR3 loop is CASSLQESSYEQYF. CDR3 coding DNA: TGTGCCAGCAGCCTTCAGGAATCTTCCTACGAGCAGTACTTC.

The chain links TRBV5-5 to TRBJ2-5; TRBD1 matches at 9 bases. Losses at the gene ends were 0 bases for V and 5 bases for J; bases not matched to a gene: 2. Germline values: CDR1 SGHKS, CDR2 YYEKEE (reference sequence). The CDR3 consists of 14 residues. The CDR3: CASSLVGQGETQYF. In DNA form, the CDR3 reads TGTGCCAGCAGCTTGGTCGGACAGGGGGAGACCCAGTACTTC.

The genes are TRBV7-2 and TRBJ2-7; the match to TRBD1 covers 7 bases. Germline CDR1 and CDR2: SGHTA and FQGNSA. V was clipped by 3 bases and J by 0 bases; unmatched bases: 5. The CDR3 is 15 residues long. CDR3 sequence: CASSFQTGISYEQYF. DNA for the CDR3: TGTGCCAGCAGCTTCCAGACAGGGATCTCCTACGAGCAGTACTTC.

This chain joins TRBV19 and TRBJ1-5; the match to TRBD1 covers 11 bases. The germline CDR1 and CDR2 sequences are LNHDA and SQIVND (reference sequence). V gave up 5 bases and J gave up 6 bases; unmatched junction bases: 9. The CDR3 length is 16 residues. CDR3 sequence (DNA): TGTGCCAGTAGTCCCTTAGGGGACAGGGGGATTCAGCCCCAGCATTTT. It codes for CASSPLGDRGIQPQHF.

Here the CDR3 reads CASSSAPDRYSPLHF. In DNA form, the CDR3 reads TGTGCCAGCAGCAGCGCCCCGGACAGATATTCACCCCTCCACTTT. J is TRBJ1-6 and V is TRBV28; tentatively, D is TRBD1 (6 bases). From germline, CDR1 is MDHEN and CDR2 SYDVKM. CDR3 length: 15 residues. The ends were cut back, 6 bases at V and 8 bases at J, with 17 bases in the middle.

The chain links TRBV27 to TRBJ2-3; D gene uncertain. Germline loops: CDR1 MNHEY, CDR2 SMNVEV (reference sequence). The V end lost 4 bases, the J end lost 2 bases, and 19 bases lay between the germline ends. The CDR3 has 17 residues. The CDR3 bases are TGTGCCAGCAGTTATGACCAGCCGTTTTTGAACACAGATACGCAGTATTTT. The encoded protein is CASSYDQPFLNTDTQYF.

This rearrangement joins TRBV10-2 to TRBJ2-7; TRBD1 matches at 9 bases. Germline CDR1 WSHSY, CDR2 SAAADI. V trimming: 1 base; J trimming: 7 bases; junction bases outside the gene matches: 5. The CDR3 sequence is 14 residues long. Written as DNA, the CDR3 is TGCGCCAGCAGTGAGTATCAGACAGGGGGAGAGCAGTACTTC. It translates to CASSEYQTGGEQYF.

The chain links TRBV10-2 to TRBJ2-7; D gene unclear. The germline CDR1 and CDR2 sequences are WSHSY and SAAADI. Trimming took 4 bases from V and 1 from J, leaving 8 bases between them. The CDR3 covers 13 residues. CDR3 sequence (DNA): TGCGCCAGCAGTGGGTACTATTCCTACGAGCAGTACTTC. Encoded protein: CASSGYYSYEQYF.

The CDR3 loop is CASRGNNSPLHF. In DNA form, the CDR3 reads TGTGCCAGCAGGGGAAATAATTCACCCCTCCACTTT. The chain combines TRBV5-6 with TRBJ1-6; D gene unclear. The V gene's germline CDR1 is SGHDT and CDR2 YYEEEE. The V and J ends lost 5 bases and 5 bases respectively, with 5 bases between them. The CDR3 has 12 amino acids.

This sequence joins TRBV2 and TRBJ2-3, with TRBD1 identical over 8 bases. Germline V CDR1 and CDR2: SNHLY, FYNNEI. Trimming took 6 bases from V and 1 from J; bases not matched to a gene: 9. This CDR3 is built from 16 residues. The CDR3 region has the DNA TGTGCCAGCAGGGAGGGACAGGTCGGTCGCACAGATACGCAGTATTTT. Its translation: CASREGQVGRTDTQYF.

The chain is built from TRBV29-1 and TRBJ1-1; D gene uncertain. The germline CDR1 and CDR2 sequences are SQVTM and ANQGSEA. The germline V and J ends were trimmed by 6 bases and 5 bases, with 19 bases remaining between them. The CDR3 has 14 residues. The CDR3 sequence: CSVETGRTGTEAFF. Written as DNA, the CDR3 is TGCAGCGTGGAAACTGGAAGGACGGGAACTGAAGCTTTCTTT.

This clone was seen only a few times. The V call is TRBV19, the J call TRBJ2-7; D could derive from TRBD1 or TRBD2 (6 bases each). Trimming shortened V by 4 bases and J by 0 bases, and 16 bases separated the two germline ends. The CDR3 has 16 residues. Germline V lookup: CDR1 LNHDA, CDR2 SQIVND (reference sequence). The CDR3 region has the DNA TGTGCCAGTAGTACCTCCCGTCGGGGGCACTCCTACGAGCAGTACTTC. It is translated as CASSTSRRGHSYEQYF.

The chain joins TRBV30 to TRBJ1-1; 7 nucleotides match TRBD1. Germline CDR1 is GTSNPN and CDR2 is SVGIG (reference sequence). The trim removed 2 bases at V and 3 bases at J, leaving 6 bases unmatched. The CDR3 extends over 14 amino acids. The CDR3 sequence is CAWSRTGLYTEAFF. The CDR3 nucleotides read TGTGCCTGGAGTCGGACAGGTCTGTACACTGAAGCTTTCTTT.

The chain carries TRBV5-1 and TRBJ2-3; D ambiguous. The CDR3 is made up of 13 amino acids. Germline CDR1 SGHRS, CDR2 YFSETQ. V lost 4 bases, J lost 6 bases, and 12 bases lay in between. CDR3 sequence (DNA): TGCGCCAGCAGCCTCGCCCTAGGGGATACGCAGTATTTT. This translates into CASSLALGDTQYF.

The rearrangement uses TRBV14 and TRBJ2-2; D gene uncertain. The CDR3 sequence is 13 residues long. In germline, CDR1 is SGHDN, CDR2 FVKESK. Trimming shortened V by 6 bases and J by 6 bases, and 11 bases separated the two germline ends. The CDR3 loop reads CASSPGRAGELFF. In DNA, the CDR3 is TGTGCCAGCAGTCCCGGCCGGGCCGGGGAGCTGTTTTTT.

The chain combines TRBV6-1 with TRBJ2-1; 10 bases are a match to TRBD2. V trimming: 4 bases; J trimming: 0 bases; junction bases outside the gene matches: 9. In germline, CDR1 is MNHNS, CDR2 SASEGT. The CDR3 sequence is 18 residues long. This CDR3 reads CASSVSGGILSSYNEQFF. The DNA of the CDR3 is TGTGCCAGCAGTGTTAGCGGGGGGATCCTTAGCTCCTACAATGAGCAGTTCTTC.

The chain links TRBV9 to TRBJ2-5; either TRBD1 or TRBD2 may fit D (5 bases each). V was trimmed by 4 bases and J by 7 bases, leaving 17 bases between them. The CDR3 spans 14 residues. CDR1 SGDLS and CDR2 YYNGEE come from the germline V gene. CDR3 loop: CASSPRGYLGTQYF. DNA of the CDR3: TGTGCCAGCAGCCCACGGGGCTACCTGGGGACCCAGTACTTC.

The chain couples TRBV25-1 to TRBJ1-2; D gene ambiguous. V was shortened by 6 bases and J by 5 bases, with 10 bases between the two germline ends. The CDR3 is 12 amino acids. Germline V lookup: CDR1 MGHDK, CDR2 SYGVNS. The CDR3 loop reads CASRSSRYGYTF. CDR3 nucleotide sequence: TGTGCCAGCAGGAGCTCACGATATGGCTACACCTTC.

This chain connects TRBV27 to TRBJ2-1, with TRBD1 identical over 11 bases. This CDR3 comprises 17 residues. Germline values: CDR1 MNHEY, CDR2 SMNVEV (reference sequence). V was clipped by 1 base and J by 7 bases; unmatched bases: 9. The CDR3 region is CASSLFPGQGVWNEQFF. The CDR3 nucleotides read TGTGCCAGCAGTTTATTCCCGGGACAGGGGGTTTGGAATGAGCAGTTCTTC.

The gene calls are TRBV6-1 and TRBJ2-7; D is uncertain. CDR3 length: 12 residues. The germline V and J ends were trimmed by 2 bases and 3 bases, with 5 bases remaining between them. The V gene's germline CDR1 is MNHNS and CDR2 SASEGT. CDR3 amino acids: CASSEHFYEQYF. The CDR3 DNA follows: TGTGCCAGCAGTGAACACTTCTACGAGCAGTACTTC.

The chain recombines TRBV5-6 with TRBJ1-2; D not certain. This CDR3 contains 12 residues. Trimming left V 1 base short and J 8 bases short, with 9 bases between. From germline, CDR1 is SGHDT and CDR2 YYEEEE. The CDR3 DNA follows: TGTGCCAGCAGCTTGTCAGGATGGGGCTACACCTTC. Translated: CASSLSGWGYTF.

V is TRBV7-9 and J is TRBJ1-4, with TRBD1 matching over 9 bases. The germline CDR1 and CDR2 sequences are SEHNR and FQNEAQ (reference sequence). J was trimmed by 8 bases and V by 5 bases; bases with no gene match: 6. The CDR3 totals 14 residues. The CDR3 here is CASSPGQGSEKLFF. The CDR3 DNA reads as TGTGCCAGCAGCCCAGGACAGGGGTCGGAAAAACTGTTTTTT.

The rearrangement links TRBV7-2 to TRBJ1-3; D gene ambiguous. Germline V gene sequence: CDR1 SGHTA, CDR2 FQGNSA. The CDR3 has 16 amino acids. V shed 1 base and J shed 2 bases, with 12 bases lying between them. The DNA of the CDR3 is TGTGCCAGCAGCTTAGAGGTGGGTTCGGCTGGAAACACCATATATTTT. This sequence encodes CASSLEVGSAGNTIYF.

This chain uses TRBV4-1 with TRBJ1-1, with a weak D call TRBD1 (5 bases). This CDR3 region has 15 residues. Trimming stripped 4 bases from V and 7 bases from J, with 19 bases between. CDR1 is MGHRA and CDR2 is YSYEKL in the germline V gene. The CDR3 spells CASSPLTRTGGEAFF. In DNA form, the CDR3 reads TGCGCCAGCAGCCCTCTCACTCGTACCGGGGGTGAAGCTTTCTTT.

The chain couples TRBV19 to TRBJ2-2; 8 bases map to TRBD1. The CDR3 spans 15 residues. Germline V gives CDR1 LNHDA, CDR2 SQIVND (reference sequence). V lost 3 bases and J lost 1; bases outside the gene matches: 1. This chain's CDR3 is CASSIGTGNTGELFF. CDR3 DNA: TGTGCCAGTAGTATCGGGACAGGGAACACCGGGGAGCTGTTTTTT.

The V call is TRBV5-1, the J call TRBJ2-1, with 11 bases aligning to TRBD1. This CDR3 comprises 14 residues. V gave up 5 bases and J gave up 7 bases; unmatched junction bases: 5. From germline, CDR1 is SGHRS and CDR2 YFSETQ. The chain's CDR3 is CASRDRDRGNEQFF. DNA for the CDR3: TGCGCCAGCAGGGACCGGGACAGGGGGAATGAGCAGTTCTTC. Using reference TRBV5-1 and TRBJ2-1 for the parts outside the CDR3, the full variable domain is KAGVTQTPRYLIKTRGQQVTLSCSPISGHRSVSWYQQTPGQGLQFLFEYFSETQRNKGNFPGRFSGRQFSNSRSEMNVSTLELGDSALYLCASRDRDRGNEQFFGPGTRLTVL.

This clone was found once. The genes are TRBV11-3 and TRBJ2-3; D unresolved. V was clipped by 3 bases and J by 3 bases, with 7 bases between them. The CDR3 contains 13 residues. CDR1 SGHNT and CDR2 YENEEA come from the germline V gene. This chain's CDR3 is CASSFSLTDTQYF. Here the CDR3 DNA reads TGTGCCAGCAGCTTCTCGTTAACAGATACGCAGTATTTT.

This chain connects TRBV18 to TRBJ1-2, with D uncertain. Trimming pared 0 bases from V and 4 bases from J, leaving 12 bases between. Germline CDR1 and CDR2: KGHSH and LQKENI. The CDR3 length is 15 residues. In nucleotides, the CDR3 is TGTGCCAGCTCACCACCCGAAGGGAGAACCTATGGCTACACCTTC. Its translation is CASSPPEGRTYGYTF.

The V call is TRBV7-9, the J call TRBJ2-7; 8 bases fit TRBD1. The V gene's germline CDR1 is SEHNR and CDR2 FQNEAQ (reference sequence). The CDR3 runs 15 residues. V lost 5 bases and J lost 3; bases outside the gene matches: 9. CDR3 protein: CASSLGQGMIYEQYF. The DNA of the CDR3 is TGTGCCAGCAGCCTTGGACAGGGAATGATCTACGAGCAGTACTTC. The full variable domain, in which reference TRBV7-9 and TRBJ2-7 provide the parts outside the CDR3, is DTGVSQNPRHKITKRGQNVTFRCDPISEHNRLYWYRQTLGQGPEFLTYFQNEAQLEKSRLLSDRFSAERPKGSFSTLEIQRTEQGDSAMYLCASSLGQGMIYEQYFGPGTRLTVT.

This chain joins TRBV4-2 and TRBJ2-2, with 12 bases lining up with TRBD2. Germline lookup yields CDR1 LGHNA and CDR2 YNFKEQ. V lost 4 bases to trimming and J lost 4 bases; unmatched junction nucleotides: 7. The CDR3 runs to 17 residues. The CDR3 DNA sequence: TGTGCCAGCAGCCCTCGGACTAGCGGGGTTCGCACCGGGGAGCTGTTTTTT. Translation: CASSPRTSGVRTGELFF.